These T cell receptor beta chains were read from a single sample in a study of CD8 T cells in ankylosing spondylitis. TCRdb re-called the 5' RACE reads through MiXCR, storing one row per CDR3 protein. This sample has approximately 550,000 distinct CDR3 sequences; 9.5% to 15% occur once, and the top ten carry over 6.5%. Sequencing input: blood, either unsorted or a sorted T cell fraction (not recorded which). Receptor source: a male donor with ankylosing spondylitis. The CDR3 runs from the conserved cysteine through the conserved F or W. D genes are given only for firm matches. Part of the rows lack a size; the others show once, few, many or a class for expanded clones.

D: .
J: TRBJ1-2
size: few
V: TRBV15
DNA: TGTGCCACCAGCAATCCAACCGCAGGGTTCTATGGCTACACCTTC
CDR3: CATSNPTAGFYGYTF

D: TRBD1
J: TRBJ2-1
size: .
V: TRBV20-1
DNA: TGCAGTGCTGGATTAACCGGGACAGGGGGGATAGGGCAGTTCTTC
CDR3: CSAGLTGTGGIGQFF

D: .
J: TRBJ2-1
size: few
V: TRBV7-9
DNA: TGTGCCAGCAGCTTTGTGGCAATCTCCTACAATGAGCAGTTCTTC
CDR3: CASSFVAISYNEQFF

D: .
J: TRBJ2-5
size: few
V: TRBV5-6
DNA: TGTGCCAGCAGCTTTACCGGGATAAAAGAGACCCAGTACTTC
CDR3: CASSFTGIKETQYF

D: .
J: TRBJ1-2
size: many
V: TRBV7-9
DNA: TGTGCCAGCAGCTTAGGGGCGGGGAACTATGGCTACACCTTC
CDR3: CASSLGAGNYGYTF

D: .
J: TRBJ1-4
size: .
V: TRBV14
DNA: TGTGCCAGCAGCCAAAATCCGGGACCGGGGAGGAGTACTAATGAAAAACTGTTTTTT
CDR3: CASSQNPGPGRSTNEKLFF

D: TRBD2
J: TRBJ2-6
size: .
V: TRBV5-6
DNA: TGTGCCAGCACCCCGGGACTAGCGGGCTCCTCTGGGGCCAACGTCCTGACTTTC
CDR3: CASTPGLAGSSGANVLTF

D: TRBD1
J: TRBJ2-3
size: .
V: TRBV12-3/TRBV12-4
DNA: TGTGCCAGTCACCCGGGACAGGGCAACGCTATACTCACAGATACGCAGTATTTT
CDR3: CASHPGQGNAILTDTQYF

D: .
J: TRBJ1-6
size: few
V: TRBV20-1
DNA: TGCAGTGCTAGGACTGACAGAAATTCACCCCTCCACTTT
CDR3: CSARTDRNSPLHF

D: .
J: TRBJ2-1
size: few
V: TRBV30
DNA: TGTGCCTGGAGTGCTAGTTTCGGTGAGCAGTTCTTC
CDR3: CAWSASFGEQFF

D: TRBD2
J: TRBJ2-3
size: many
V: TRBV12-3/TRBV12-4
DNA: TGTGCCAGCAGTCCGGGACTAGCGGGATCCAGAGATACGCAGTATTTT
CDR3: CASSPGLAGSRDTQYF

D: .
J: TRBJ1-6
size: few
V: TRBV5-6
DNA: TGTGCCAGCAGCTTGTGGGAGGGTTCAAATTCACCCCTCCACTTT
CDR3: CASSLWEGSNSPLHF

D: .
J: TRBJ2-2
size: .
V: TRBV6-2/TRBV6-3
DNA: TGTGCCAGCAGTTACCTGGGACCCGACAAGAACACCGGGGAGCTGTTTTTT
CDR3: CASSYLGPDKNTGELFF

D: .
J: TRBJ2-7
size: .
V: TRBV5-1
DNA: TGCGCCAGCAGCTTTGTCATTTCAGTTCGAGCGCCAGACCACGAGCAGTACTTC
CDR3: CASSFVISVRAPDHEQYF

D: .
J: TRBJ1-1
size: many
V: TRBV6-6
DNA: TGTGCCAGCAGTTACTCGATCGGGGGCGCTTTCTTT
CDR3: CASSYSIGGAFF

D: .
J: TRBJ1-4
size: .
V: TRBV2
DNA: TGTGCCAGCGTTAACAGAGATGAAAAACTGTTTTTT
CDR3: CASVNRDEKLFF

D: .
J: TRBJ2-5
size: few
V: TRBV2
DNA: TGTGCCAGCGGTTTTCAGGGTCGAGGGGAGACCCAGTACTTC
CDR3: CASGFQGRGETQYF

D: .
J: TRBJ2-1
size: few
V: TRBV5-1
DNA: TGCGCCAGCAGCTTATCTGGCGGGATTAACAATGAGCAGTTCTTC
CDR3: CASSLSGGINNEQFF

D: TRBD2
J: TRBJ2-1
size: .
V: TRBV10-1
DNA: TGCGCCACCAGCGGGAGTCCCTACAATGAGCAGTTCTTC
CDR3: CATSGSPYNEQFF

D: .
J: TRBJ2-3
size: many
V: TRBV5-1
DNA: TGCGCCAGCAGCAACGAAGGTGCGGATACGCAGTATTTT
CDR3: CASSNEGADTQYF

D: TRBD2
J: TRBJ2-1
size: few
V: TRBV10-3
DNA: TGTGCCATCAGTGAGGCGGGCGGGAGAAATGAGCAGTTCTTC
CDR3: CAISEAGGRNEQFF

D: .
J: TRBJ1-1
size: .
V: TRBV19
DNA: TGTGCCAGTAGTTTCCGGGACACACAAGCTTTCTTT
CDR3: CASSFRDTQAFF

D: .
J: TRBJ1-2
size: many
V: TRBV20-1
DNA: TGCAGTGCTAGGAGCCAGGGAGGTGGCTACACCTTC
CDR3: CSARSQGGGYTF

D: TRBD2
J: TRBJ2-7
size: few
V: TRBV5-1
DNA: TGCGCCAGCAGCCAGGGGACTAGCGTCCACGAGCAGTACTTC
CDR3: CASSQGTSVHEQYF

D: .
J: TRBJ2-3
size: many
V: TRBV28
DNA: TGTGCCAGCAGTTTAACGTTCGGGTCCAGCACAGATACGCAGTATTTT
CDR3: CASSLTFGSSTDTQYF